This T cell receptor (beta chain) was observed in a study of shared clonotypes between healthy human individuals. Study background: Contributing individuals were two females and a few males aged 18 to 49.

Naive CD8 cells, CD45RO-negative and positively selected for CCR7, excluded terminally differentiated effector memory CD45RA+ cells. CDR3 length: 12 amino acids. V shed 3 bases and J shed 5 bases, with 7 bases lying between them. The germline CDR1 and CDR2 sequences are MDHEN and SYDVKM. This table comes from immunoSEQ multiplex PCR, and its TCRdb copy is limited to in-frame clones, with some not included. The sample yields some 2 million clones, over 85% seen once. The rearrangement uses TRBV28 and TRBJ2-5; TRBD1 or TRBD2 may be the D gene (5 bases each). The sequence was collected from a man between 18 and 35 years old in good health. The sequencing sample was made of naive CD8+ T cells sorted from blood. CDR3 residues: CASSLWDETQYF. DNA for the CDR3: TGTGCCAGCAGTTTGTGGGACGAGACCCAGTACTTC.